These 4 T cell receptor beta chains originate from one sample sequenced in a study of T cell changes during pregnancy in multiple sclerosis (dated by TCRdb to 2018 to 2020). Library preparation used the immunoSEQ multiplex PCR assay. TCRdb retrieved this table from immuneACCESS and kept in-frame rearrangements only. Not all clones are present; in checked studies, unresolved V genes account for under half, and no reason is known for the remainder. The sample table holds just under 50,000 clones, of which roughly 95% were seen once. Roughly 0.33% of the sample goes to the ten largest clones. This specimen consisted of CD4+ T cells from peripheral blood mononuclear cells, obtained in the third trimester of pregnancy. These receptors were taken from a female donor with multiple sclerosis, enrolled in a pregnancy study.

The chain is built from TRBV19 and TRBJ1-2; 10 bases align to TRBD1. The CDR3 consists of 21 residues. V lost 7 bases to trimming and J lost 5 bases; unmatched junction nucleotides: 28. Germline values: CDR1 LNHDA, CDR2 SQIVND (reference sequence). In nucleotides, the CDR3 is TGTGCCAGTACCTCCCGCTTACCTTCCGGGACAGGGGAATTTACGCGATATGGCTACACCTTC. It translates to CASTSRLPSGTGEFTRYGYTF.

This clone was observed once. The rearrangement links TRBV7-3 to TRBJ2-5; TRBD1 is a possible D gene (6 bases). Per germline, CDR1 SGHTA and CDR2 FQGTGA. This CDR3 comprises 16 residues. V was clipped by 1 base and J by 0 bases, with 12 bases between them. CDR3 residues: CASSLIAGADQETQYF. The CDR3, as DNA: TGTGCCAGCAGCTTAATCGCAGGGGCGGACCAAGAGACCCAGTACTTC.

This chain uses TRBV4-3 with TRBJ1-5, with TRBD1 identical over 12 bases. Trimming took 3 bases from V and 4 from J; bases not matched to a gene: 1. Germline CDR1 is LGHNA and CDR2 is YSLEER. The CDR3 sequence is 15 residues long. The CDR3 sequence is CASSQGQGANQPQHF. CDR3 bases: TGCGCCAGCAGCCAGGGACAGGGGGCTAATCAGCCCCAGCATTTT.

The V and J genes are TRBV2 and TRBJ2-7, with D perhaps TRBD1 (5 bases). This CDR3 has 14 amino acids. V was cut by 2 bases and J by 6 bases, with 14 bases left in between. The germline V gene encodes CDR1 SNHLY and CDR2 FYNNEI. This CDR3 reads CASSEIGEASEQYF. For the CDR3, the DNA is TGTGCCAGCAGTGAAATAGGGGAAGCCTCCGAGCAGTACTTC.